These 32 T cell receptor beta chains were all obtained from the same sample, sequenced in a study of T cells in Graves' hyperthyroidism and ophthalmopathy. Amplification of TCR beta CDR3 regions was performed using RNA transcripts as template. RT-PCR in the first round (using the HTBI primer set) targeted the TCR CDR3. TCRdb independently ran MiXCR on the multiplex PCR reads; one entry per CDR3 protein. The sample carries around 300,000 distinct CDR3 sequences, 25% to 30% recorded once. What was sequenced was blood. The source of these receptors is a middle-aged man with Graves' hyperthyroidism that later progressed to Graves' ophthalmopathy.

This clonotype was seen repeatedly, ten times or more. V and J are TRBV13 and TRBJ2-2, with D perhaps TRBD1 (6 bases). Germline V lookup: CDR1 PRHDT, CDR2 FYEKMQ (reference sequence). V shed 2 bases and J shed 2 bases, with 9 bases lying between them. The CDR3 has 15 residues. The CDR3 region is CASSLWTVNTGELFF. DNA of the CDR3: TGTGCCAGCAGCTTATGGACAGTTAACACCGGGGAGCTGTTTTTT.

V gene TRBV11-3 combines with J gene TRBJ2-5; 9 positions match TRBD1. The germline CDR1 and CDR2 sequences are SGHNT and YENEEA. CDR3 length equals 15 residues. Losses at the gene ends were 0 bases for V and 5 bases for J; bases not matched to a gene: 4. The chain's CDR3 is CASSLESTGGETQYF. The CDR3 DNA is TGTGCCAGCAGCTTAGAATCGACAGGGGGGGAGACCCAGTACTTC. Using reference TRBV11-3 and TRBJ2-5 for the parts outside the CDR3, the full variable domain is EAGVVQSPRYKIIEKKQPVAFWCNPISGHNTLYWYLQNLGQGPELLIRYENEEAVDDSQLPKDRFSAERLKGVDSTLKIQPAELGDSAVYLCASSLESTGGETQYFGPGTRLLVL.

The table lists this clonotype with many counts. The chain combines TRBV5-5 with TRBJ2-4, with D possibly called TRBD1 or TRBD2 (6 bases each). The CDR3 sequence is 14 residues long. V was trimmed by 2 bases and J by 5 bases, leaving 11 bases between them. From germline, CDR1 is SGHKS and CDR2 YYEKEE (reference sequence). CDR3 region: CASSFGGLENIQYF. CDR3 bases: TGTGCCAGCAGCTTTGGGGGGCTGGAAAACATTCAGTACTTC.

The CDR3 sequence: CASSYSKGGLAGGTNYEQYF. As DNA, the CDR3 is TGTGCCAGCAGTTACTCGAAAGGTGGACTAGCGGGAGGGACGAACTACGAGCAGTACTTC. This chain links TRBV6-2 or TRBV6-3 with TRBJ2-7; TRBD2 matches 15 bases. Per germline, CDR1 MNHEY and CDR2 SVGEGT. The CDR3 has 20 residues. J was trimmed by 3 bases and V by 0 bases; bases with no gene match: 12.

J is TRBJ1-3 and V is TRBV6-2 or TRBV6-3; D is uncertain. Germline CDR1 reads MNHEY; CDR2 reads SVGEGT. CDR3 size: 17 residues. The V end was cut by 0 bases, the J end by 3 bases, with 15 bases between. The CDR3 sequence is CASSYSSPGVLGNTIYF. In nucleotides, the CDR3 is TGTGCCAGCAGTTACTCGTCCCCTGGGGTTCTTGGAAACACCATATATTTT.

Ten or more counts support this clonotype. The rearrangement uses TRBV6-1 and TRBJ2-5; 10 bases line up with TRBD2. Germline CDR1 reads MNHNS; CDR2 reads SASEGT. Trimming cost V 7 bases and J 2 bases; bases outside gene matches: 4. CDR3 length equals 14 residues. This CDR3 is CASNKAGGQETQYF. As DNA, the CDR3 is TGTGCCAGCAATAAAGCGGGAGGGCAAGAGACCCAGTACTTC.

This clonotype showed up just once. The chain links TRBV28 to TRBJ1-1; 11 bases agree with TRBD1. The CDR3 sequence is 13 residues long. The ends lost 5 bases at V and 14 bases at J; junction bases unmatched: 10. Germline V CDR1 and CDR2: MDHEN, SYDVKM. CDR3 loop: CASSTRTGGKRFF. Written as DNA, the CDR3 is TGTGCCAGCAGTACCAGGACAGGGGGCAAGAGGTTCTTT. Looking up the rest from reference TRBV28 and TRBJ1-1 gives the full variable domain: DVKVTQSSRYLVKRTGEKVFLECVQDMDHENMFWYRQDPGLGLRLIYFSYDVKMKEKGDIPEGYSVSREKKERFSLILESASTNQTSMYLCASSTRTGGKRFFGQGTRLTVV.

This clonotype was counted many times. The chain is built from TRBV28 and TRBJ1-5; weak D call: TRBD1 (5 bases). Germline CDR1 and CDR2: MDHEN and SYDVKM. The CDR3 length is 13 residues. Trimming removed 10 bases at V and 0 bases at J, with 10 bases between. The CDR3 sequence is CAIRGYSNQPQHF. The CDR3, as DNA: TGTGCCATCCGGGGGTATAGCAATCAGCCCCAGCATTTT.

The chain employs TRBV5-1 and TRBJ2-4; possible D gene TRBD2, 5 bases. The CDR3 runs to 18 residues. V lost 2 bases to trimming and J lost 5 bases, with 23 bases between them. Germline CDR1 and CDR2: SGHRS and YFSETQ. The CDR3 DNA sequence: TGCGCCAGCAGCTTTGGTATGCGTATGGGTGGACTTGAAAACATTCAGTACTTC. Its protein product is CASSFGMRMGGLENIQYF.

The chain has TRBV6-1 and TRBJ1-3, with D possibly being TRBD1 (5 bases). Germline assignment: CDR1 MNHNS and CDR2 SASEGT. V lost 7 bases to trimming and J lost 3 bases, with 13 bases between them. The CDR3 is made up of 14 amino acids. The CDR3 coding sequence is TGTGCCAGCACTGACAAGGGGTATGGAAACACCATATATTTT. It encodes CASTDKGYGNTIYF.

This clonotype was observed at least ten times. The genes are TRBV5-1 and TRBJ2-7; D remains ambiguous. V was shortened by 5 bases and J by 5 bases, with 23 bases between the two germline ends. The germline gives CDR1 SGHRS, CDR2 YFSETQ. CDR3 size: 16 residues. DNA of the CDR3: TGCGCCAGCAGGGGAAGTAATGGACGGTTATACGACGAGCAGTACTTC. It encodes CASRGSNGRLYDEQYF.

This clonotype was observed at least ten times. The V gene is TRBV6-1, the J gene TRBJ2-7; 10 bases map to TRBD1. The CDR3 is 15 residues long. The V and J ends lost 6 bases and 1 base, in that order; junction bases with no gene match: 6. CDR1 and CDR2 from the germline V gene are MNHNS and SASEGT. CDR3 loop: CASRPPGQGSYEQYF. The CDR3 region has the DNA TGTGCCAGCAGACCCCCGGGACAGGGGTCCTACGAGCAGTACTTC.

This clonotype occurred many times. J is TRBJ1-3 and V is TRBV6-5; D is uncertain. V was pared by 0 bases and J by 0 bases, with 9 bases between. The CDR3 runs 16 residues. CDR1 and CDR2 from the germline V gene are MNHEY and SVGAGI. The CDR3 DNA reads TGTGCCAGCAGTTACTCCTTATACAACTCTGGAAACACCATATATTTT. Its translation: CASSYSLYNSGNTIYF.

This clonotype was counted many times. The rearrangement uses TRBV4-1 and TRBJ2-2; perhaps TRBD2 as D (6 bases). V was trimmed by 4 bases and J by 7 bases, leaving 19 bases between them. The CDR3 has 16 residues. The V gene's germline CDR1 is MGHRA and CDR2 YSYEKL. CDR3 nucleotides: TGCGCCAGCAGCCCAATGCCGGGAGACCGGATCGGGGAGCTGTTTTTT. Amino acid sequence: CASSPMPGDRIGELFF.

The CDR3 coding sequence is TGTGCCAGCAGCTTAGTGGGCAGCGGGAGATCGAAGTACTTC. Protein product: CASSLVGSGRSKYF. The chain joins TRBV7-8 to TRBJ2-7; 8 bases are shared with TRBD2. Germline CDR1 is SGHVS and CDR2 is FQNEAQ. The CDR3 length is 14 residues. J gave up 11 bases and V 1 base, and 10 bases lay outside the gene matches.

This clonotype was detected ten times or more. J is TRBJ2-5 and V is TRBV15, with TRBD1 matching over 8 bases. Germline values: CDR1 LNHNV, CDR2 YYDKDF (reference sequence). J was trimmed by 5 bases and V by 5 bases; bases with no gene match: 10. The CDR3 has 15 residues. The CDR3 bases are TGTGCCACCAGCCGCTACGGACAGGGTGGCGAGACCCAGTACTTC. Translated, it gives CATSRYGQGGETQYF.

This clonotype was seen repeatedly, ten times or more. A read error may explain this, as a much larger clone is one base away. The chain couples TRBV6-1 to TRBJ2-7, with 9 bases aligning to TRBD2. The CDR3 totals 14 residues. Germline V gives CDR1 MNHNS, CDR2 SASEGT. The CDR3 region is CASRPSGNSYERYF. The CDR3 nucleotides read TGTGCCAGCAGGCCTAGCGGGAACTCCTACGAGCGGTACTTC.

This clonotype was seen repeatedly, ten times or more. A much larger clonotype is one base distant, so this may be a read error. A read error is likely, as this CDR3 ends without the conserved phenylalanine or tryptophan. V and J are TRBV28 and TRBJ1-2; TRBD1 might be the D (5 bases). CDR3 length: 16 residues. Germline CDR1 reads MDHEN; CDR2 reads SYDVKM. The ends were cut back, 5 bases at V and 0 bases at J, with 16 bases in the middle. The CDR3 DNA reads as TGTGCCAGCAGTCGGGGACGGCTGACCCCTAACTATGGCTACACCCTC. It specifies CASSRGRLTPNYGYTL.

This clonotype has just a few counts. The chain joins TRBV6-5 to TRBJ1-2; D is uncertain. Deletions cut 4 bases from V and 4 bases from J, with 16 bases between. Germline assignment: CDR1 MNHEY and CDR2 SVGAGI. The CDR3 has 15 amino acids. CDR3 in amino acids: CASSSRMAGGYGYTF. In DNA, the CDR3 is TGTGCCAGCAGTTCCAGGATGGCCGGCGGCTATGGCTACACCTTC.

This clonotype was observed many times. The chain couples TRBV29-1 to TRBJ2-7; 10 nucleotides align to TRBD2. This CDR3 is 15 amino acids long. The J segment lost 0 bases and the V segment lost 6 bases, leaving 8 bases of the junction unmatched. CDR1 and CDR2 (germline): SQVTM, ANQGSEA. CDR3 DNA sequence: TGCAGCGTGCCGAGATCTAGCGGGAGCTCCTACGAGCAGTACTTC. Residues: CSVPRSSGSSYEQYF.

This clonotype was detected many times. V is TRBV18 and J is TRBJ2-7, with 8 bases lining up with TRBD2. The CDR3 length is 17 residues. The J segment lost 5 bases and the V segment lost 2 bases, leaving 14 bases of the junction unmatched. Germline lookup yields CDR1 KGHSH and CDR2 LQKENI. This CDR3 reads CASSPNWEVAGGHEQYF. For the CDR3, the DNA is TGTGCCAGCTCACCAAATTGGGAGGTGGCGGGAGGACACGAGCAGTACTTC.

This clonotype was counted between two and nine times. In this CDR3 the conserved last residue, phenylalanine or tryptophan, is missing, so a read error is likely. The J gene is TRBJ1-2, the V gene TRBV18; 9 bases are a match to TRBD1. Germline CDR1 is KGHSH and CDR2 is LQKENI. J lost 7 bases, V lost 4 bases, and 7 bases had no gene match. CDR3 length: 14 amino acids. In DNA form, the CDR3 reads TGTGCCAGCTCACGGCCACAGGGGGCAAGTGGCTACACCCTC. It specifies CASSRPQGASGYTL.

This chain connects TRBV30 to TRBJ2-5; D unclear. V gave up 7 bases and J gave up 2 bases, with 14 bases separating them. The CDR3 loop spans 13 amino acids. Germline V gives CDR1 GTSNPN, CDR2 SVGIG (reference sequence). Here the CDR3 reads CASDSQSQETQYF. The CDR3 nucleotides read TGTGCCTCCGACTCACAGAGTCAAGAGACCCAGTACTTC.

In its sample, this clonotype was seen many times. The rearrangement uses TRBV29-1 and TRBJ1-2, with TRBD1 as a possible D gene (5 bases). The CDR3 runs 14 residues. V was trimmed by 4 bases and J by 2 bases, leaving 14 bases between them. Germline V gene data show CDR1 as SQVTM and CDR2 as ANQGSEA. Here the CDR3 reads CSVVGQGTNYGYTF. CDR3 nucleotide sequence: TGCAGCGTTGTAGGTCAGGGAACCAACTATGGCTACACCTTC.

This clonotype came up many times. This rearrangement joins TRBV6-2 or TRBV6-3 to TRBJ2-6; D uncertain. Between the trimmed V and J ends, which lost 4 bases and 0 bases, there was a span of 4 bases. Germline V lookup: CDR1 MNHEY, CDR2 SVGEGT. The CDR3 is 14 amino acids. The CDR3: CASSFHSGANVLTF. DNA of the CDR3: TGTGCCAGCAGTTTCCACTCTGGGGCCAACGTCCTGACTTTC.

This clonotype was picked up many times. The J gene is TRBJ1-1, the V gene TRBV7-9, with D uncertain. CDR3 length equals 13 residues. Germline V gene data show CDR1 as SEHNR and CDR2 as FQNEAQ (reference sequence). V was clipped by 1 base and J by 5 bases, with 8 bases between them. The CDR3 spells CASSLVAGTEAFF. The CDR3 nucleotides are TGTGCCAGCAGCTTAGTCGCTGGGACTGAAGCTTTCTTT. Supplemented by reference TRBV7-9 and TRBJ1-1, the full variable domain reads DTGVSQNPRHKITKRGQNVTFRCDPISEHNRLYWYRQTLGQGPEFLTYFQNEAQLEKSRLLSDRFSAERPKGSFSTLEIQRTEQGDSAMYLCASSLVAGTEAFFGQGTRLTVV.

This clonotype was observed many times. The chain combines TRBV7-9 with TRBJ1-2; 7 bases agree with TRBD1. This CDR3 spans 13 amino acids. Germline assignment: CDR1 SEHNR and CDR2 FQNEAQ (reference sequence). After removal of 5 bases from V and 5 bases from J, the junction contained 5 bases not matched to a gene. The CDR3 sequence is CASSHTGVYGYTF. CDR3 sequence (DNA): TGTGCCAGCAGCCACACAGGGGTTTATGGCTACACCTTC.

This clonotype was counted at least ten times. The chain uses TRBV11-2 and TRBJ2-2, with a possible D match to TRBD1 (6 bases). Germline lookup yields CDR1 SGHAT and CDR2 FQNNGV. This CDR3 has 16 amino acids. V lost 3 bases and J lost 5, with 16 bases in between. The CDR3 coding sequence is TGTGCCAGCAGCTTTAACCCCGGGACAAGTACCGGGGAGCTGTTTTTT. Protein product: CASSFNPGTSTGELFF. Supplemented by reference TRBV11-2 and TRBJ2-2, the full variable domain reads EAGVAQSPRYKIIEKRQSVAFWCNPISGHATLYWYQQILGQGPKLLIQFQNNGVVDDSQLPKDRFSAERLKGVDSTLKIQPAKLEDSAVYLCASSFNPGTSTGELFFGEGSRLTVL.

The table lists this clonotype with many counts. The V gene is TRBV19, the J gene TRBJ2-2; 8 nucleotides agree with TRBD1. Germline lookup yields CDR1 LNHDA and CDR2 SQIVND (reference sequence). V gave up 8 bases and J gave up 5 bases; unmatched junction bases: 7. There are 14 residues in the CDR3. The CDR3 is CASRRQGITGELFF. For the CDR3, the DNA is TGTGCCAGTCGGAGACAGGGGATAACCGGGGAGCTGTTTTTT.

This clonotype was seen many times. The chain is built from TRBV14 and TRBJ1-1, with 7 bases matching TRBD1. This CDR3 contains 16 residues. Germline CDR1 SGHDN, CDR2 FVKESK. V dropped 4 bases and J dropped 6; count of bases not matched to a gene: 14. This CDR3 is CASSLKFPGQLSEAFF. The CDR3 coding sequence is TGTGCCAGCAGCCTAAAATTTCCGGGACAGCTTTCTGAAGCTTTCTTT.

In its sample, this clonotype was seen many times. This chain uses TRBV7-9 with TRBJ1-2, with D unresolved. Germline V lookup: CDR1 SEHNR, CDR2 FQNEAQ (reference sequence). With 6 bases removed from V and 4 bases from J, the gap between germline ends came to 15 bases. The CDR3 sequence is 14 residues long. CDR3 sequence reads: CASRRSDRRYGYTF. The CDR3 DNA reads as TGTGCCAGCAGGCGTTCGGACCGCCGCTATGGCTACACCTTC.

The chain has TRBV20-1 and TRBJ2-2, with D possibly TRBD2 on 6 matching bases. The CDR3 contains 15 residues. Trimming cost V 6 bases and J 0 bases, with 14 bases left between them. Germline loops: CDR1 DFQATT, CDR2 SNEGSKA (reference sequence). The CDR3 reads CSALGLRTNTGELFF. CDR3 bases: TGCAGTGCGTTGGGACTCCGGACGAACACCGGGGAGCTGTTTTTT.